These 17 T cell receptor beta chains share one sample of origin, sequenced in a study of blood T cell repertoires in COVID-19. Generated by immunoSEQ multiplex PCR, the TCRdb table keeps only in-frame clones and is missing some. This table has tens of thousands of clones, approximately 90% appearing once. Source material: peripheral blood. Source of these receptors: an elderly man with acute or convalescent COVID-19.

The chain is built from TRBV18 and TRBJ2-1; no definite D call. The germline V gene has CDR1 KGHSH and CDR2 LQKENI. Trimming pared 3 bases from V and 3 bases from J, leaving 9 bases between. The CDR3 spans 14 residues. DNA of the CDR3: TGTGCCAGCTCACCTGATCTCAGCTACAATGAGCAGTTCTTC. This gives the protein CASSPDLSYNEQFF.

The chain recombines TRBV19 with TRBJ2-2, with D perhaps matching TRBD2 (5 bases). This CDR3 has 13 amino acids. The germline gives CDR1 LNHDA, CDR2 SQIVND (reference sequence). V lost 8 bases to trimming and J lost 5 bases, with 12 bases between them. CDR3 amino acids: CASSVRGTGELFF. DNA for the CDR3: TGTGCCAGTTCTGTAAGAGGGACCGGGGAGCTGTTTTTT.

The CDR3 sequence: CASSSGGGTDTQYF. CDR3 coding DNA: TGTGCCAGCTCTTCGGGGGGCGGCACAGATACGCAGTATTTT. This chain links TRBV18 with TRBJ2-3, with D possibly being TRBD2 (7 bases). This CDR3 has 14 amino acids. Trimming removed 6 bases at V and 1 base at J, with 11 bases between. Germline V CDR1 and CDR2: KGHSH, LQKENI.

The rearrangement joins TRBV11-2 to TRBJ1-2; TRBD1 aligns across 8 bases. CDR1 is SGHAT and CDR2 is FQNNGV in the germline V gene. With 5 bases clipped from V and 2 bases from J, the junction kept 1 base outside the gene matches. The CDR3 runs 13 residues. The CDR3 here is CASSPGGNYGYTF. In DNA, the CDR3 is TGTGCCAGCAGCCCAGGGGGCAACTATGGCTACACCTTC.

The CDR3: CASSSRDRDEKLFF. The CDR3 DNA is TGTGCCAGCAGCTCCCGGGACAGGGACGAAAAACTGTTTTTT. The chain links TRBV11-2 to TRBJ1-4, with 9 positions matching TRBD1. The CDR3 is 14 residues long. CDR1 SGHAT and CDR2 FQNNGV come from the germline V gene. The J segment lost 8 bases and the V segment lost 4 bases, leaving 5 bases of the junction unmatched.

The chain recombines TRBV7-9 with TRBJ2-2; 8 bases are shared with TRBD2. Germline V lookup: CDR1 SEHNR, CDR2 FQNEAQ (reference sequence). This CDR3 comprises 15 residues. Trimming removed 4 bases from V and 5 bases from J; junction bases left unmatched: 6. The CDR3 nucleotides are TGTGCCAGCAGCTCGGGACTAGGAAGGACCGGGGAGCTGTTTTTT. The encoded protein is CASSSGLGRTGELFF.

The rearrangement uses TRBV28 and TRBJ2-1; D may be TRBD2 (5 bases). Germline V lookup: CDR1 MDHEN, CDR2 SYDVKM. The CDR3 sequence is 10 residues long. V dropped 8 bases and J dropped 9 bases, with 8 bases sitting between them. CDR3 coding DNA: TGTGCCAGCTCCGGGATTGAGCAGTTCTTC. It encodes CASSGIEQFF.

The chain recombines TRBV5-1 with TRBJ1-5, with D maybe TRBD1 (5 bases). The CDR3 loop spans 14 amino acids. Germline CDR1 SGHRS, CDR2 YFSETQ. Trimming left V 1 base short and J 4 bases short, with 9 bases between. The CDR3 coding sequence is TGCGCCAGCAGCTTGATGGCAGGGAATCAGCCCCAGCATTTT. Translated: CASSLMAGNQPQHF.

V is TRBV4-2 and J is TRBJ2-2; 9 nucleotides match TRBD1. Germline CDR1 reads LGHNA; CDR2 reads YNFKEQ. Trimming at V came to 6 bases and at J to 6 bases, leaving 11 bases not matched to a gene. CDR3 size: 16 residues. CDR3 sequence: CASRELKQGAAGELFF. Written as DNA, the CDR3 is TGTGCCAGCAGGGAACTTAAACAGGGGGCGGCCGGGGAGCTGTTTTTT.

CDR3 sequence reads: CASREPGYQGTEAFF. In nucleotides, the CDR3 is TGTGCCAGCCGAGAACCGGGGTATCAAGGCACTGAAGCTTTCTTT. This rearrangement joins TRBV2 to TRBJ1-1; D remains ambiguous. Germline loops: CDR1 SNHLY, CDR2 FYNNEI. V lost 8 bases and J lost 4, with 20 bases in between. This CDR3 is 15 amino acids long. The whole variable domain, filled in from reference TRBV2 and TRBJ1-1, reads EPEVTQTPSHQVTQMGQEVILRCVPISNHLYFYWYRQILGQKVEFLVSFYNNEISEKSEIFDDQFSVERPDGSNFTLKIRSTKLEDSAMYFCASREPGYQGTEAFFGQGTRLTVV.

The CDR3 protein is CAISETGYEQYF. CDR3 bases: TGTGCCATCAGTGAGACTGGCTACGAGCAGTACTTC. The chain links TRBV10-3 to TRBJ2-7; D not certain. The V end was cut by 2 bases, the J end by 3 bases, with 5 bases between. Germline values: CDR1 ENHRY, CDR2 SYGVKD. There are 12 residues in the CDR3.

The chain couples TRBV12-3 or TRBV12-4 to TRBJ2-5; a possible D gene is TRBD2 (5 bases). The V and J ends lost 3 bases and 7 bases respectively, with 9 bases between them. This CDR3 region has 12 residues. This CDR3 is CASSFGGGTQYF. CDR3 DNA: TGTGCCAGCAGTTTTGGAGGAGGGACCCAGTACTTC.

This chain uses TRBV29-1 with TRBJ2-1; D perhaps matches TRBD1 (6 bases). The CDR3 is made up of 14 amino acids. Between the trimmed V and J ends, which lost 3 bases and 4 bases, there was a span of 13 bases. CDR1 and CDR2 (germline): SQVTM, ANQGSEA. The CDR3 DNA sequence: TGCAGCGTTGATTTCGGACAGATGTACAATGAGCAGTTCTTC. Protein: CSVDFGQMYNEQFF.

This clone came up once. V and J are TRBV7-8 and TRBJ2-2; 10 bases match TRBD1. The CDR3 covers 15 residues. V was clipped by 5 bases and J by 4 bases; unmatched bases: 4. Looked up from germline, CDR1 is SGHVS and CDR2 is FQNEAQ. The CDR3 loop reads CASSPRTGGTGELFF. The CDR3 region has the DNA TGTGCCAGCAGCCCAAGGACAGGGGGCACCGGGGAGCTGTTTTTT.

This chain uses TRBV29-1 with TRBJ2-3; D is unresolved. Germline CDR1 is SQVTM and CDR2 is ANQGSEA. The V end was cut by 7 bases, the J end by 7 bases, with 9 bases between. This CDR3 has 10 residues. CDR3 sequence reads: CSALEYTQYF. DNA of the CDR3: TGCAGCGCGTTGGAGTATACGCAGTATTTT.

The gene calls are TRBV28 and TRBJ1-4; the D gene is possibly TRBD1 (6 bases). With 7 bases removed from V and 4 bases from J, the gap between germline ends came to 13 bases. This CDR3 is built from 14 residues. The germline V gene encodes CDR1 MDHEN and CDR2 SYDVKM. CDR3: CASKRGGGNEKLFF. The CDR3 DNA follows: TGTGCCAGCAAGAGGGGGGGTGGTAATGAAAAACTGTTTTTT.

CDR3: CASSVDPGTGFSYEQYF. CDR3 coding DNA: TGTGCCAGCAGCGTAGATCCGGGGACAGGGTTCTCCTACGAGCAGTACTTC. The V gene is TRBV9, the J gene TRBJ2-7; 9 bases are shared with TRBD1. J was trimmed by 0 bases and V by 0 bases; bases with no gene match: 7. This CDR3 region has 17 residues. Germline V gives CDR1 SGDLS, CDR2 YYNGEE.